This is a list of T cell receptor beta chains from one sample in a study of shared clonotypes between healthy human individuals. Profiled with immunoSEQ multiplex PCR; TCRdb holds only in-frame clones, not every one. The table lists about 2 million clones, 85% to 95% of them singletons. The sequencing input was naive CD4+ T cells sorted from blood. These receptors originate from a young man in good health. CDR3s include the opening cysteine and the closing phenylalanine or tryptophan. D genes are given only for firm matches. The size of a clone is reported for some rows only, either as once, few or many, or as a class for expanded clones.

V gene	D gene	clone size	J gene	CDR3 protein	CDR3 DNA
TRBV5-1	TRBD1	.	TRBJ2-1	CASSFRTGENNEQFF	TGCGCCAGCAGCTTCCGGACAGGGGAGAACAATGAGCAGTTCTTC
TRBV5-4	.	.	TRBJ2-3	CASSLPGGDTQYF	TGTGCCAGCAGCTTGCCTGGGGGAGATACGCAGTATTTT
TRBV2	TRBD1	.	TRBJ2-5	CASSVGQGMTQYF	TGTGCCAGCAGCGTCGGACAGGGGATGACCCAGTACTTC
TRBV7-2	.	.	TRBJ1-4	CASSPSRGTTEKLFF	TGTGCCAGCAGCCCCTCCCGGGGTACGACTGAAAAACTGTTTTTT
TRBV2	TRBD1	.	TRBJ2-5	CAARGTGQETQYF	TGTGCCGCCCGCGGGACAGGGCAAGAGACCCAGTACTTC
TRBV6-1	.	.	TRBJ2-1	CASSEGIVILYNEQFF	TGTGCCAGCAGTGAAGGAATAGTAATATTATACAATGAGCAGTTCTTC
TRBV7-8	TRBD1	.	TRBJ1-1	CASRLQGEVNTEAFF	TGTGCCAGCAGGCTACAGGGGGAGGTGAACACTGAAGCTTTCTTT
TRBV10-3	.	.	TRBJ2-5	CAISDRLPPRTQYF	TGTGCCATCAGTGATAGGCTTCCTCCCAGGACCCAGTACTTC
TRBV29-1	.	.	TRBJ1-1	CSVETPRVWITEAFF	TGCAGCGTTGAAACCCCCAGGGTGTGGATCACTGAAGCTTTCTTT
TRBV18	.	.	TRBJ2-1	CASSPRGVEQFF	TGTGCCAGCTCACCACGTGGGGTTGAGCAGTTCTTC
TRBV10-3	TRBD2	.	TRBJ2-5	CAISGGLAGEGETQYF	TGTGCCATCAGTGGCGGACTAGCGGGAGAAGGAGAGACCCAGTACTTC
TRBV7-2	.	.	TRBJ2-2	CASSFSGLSFPGELFF	TGTGCCAGCAGCTTTTCGGGCCTCTCCTTTCCCGGGGAGCTGTTTTTT
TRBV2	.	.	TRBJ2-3	CASDPGPAFTDTQYF	TGTGCCAGCGATCCTGGACCGGCGTTCACAGATACGCAGTATTTT
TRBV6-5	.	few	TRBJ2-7	CASSYKTGYEQYF	TGTGCCAGCAGTTATAAGACAGGCTACGAGCAGTACTTC
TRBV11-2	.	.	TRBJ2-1	CASSLSVGGDEQFF	TGTGCCAGCAGCTTATCAGTAGGGGGGGATGAGCAGTTCTTC
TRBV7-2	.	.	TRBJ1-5	CASSFTGGRDQPQHF	TGTGCCAGCAGCTTTACAGGTGGCAGGGATCAGCCCCAGCATTTT
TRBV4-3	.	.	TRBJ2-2	CASSQDPGLRYGGELFF	TGCGCCAGCAGCCAAGATCCCGGACTGAGGTACGGCGGGGAGCTGTTTTTT
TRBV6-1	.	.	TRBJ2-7	CASSEGYRGGSYEQYF	TGTGCCAGCAGTGAAGGGTACAGGGGGGGCTCCTACGAGCAGTACTTC
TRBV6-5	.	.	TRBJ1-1	CASSLQGRVYTEAFF	TGTGCCAGCAGCCTACAGGGTAGAGTATACACTGAAGCTTTCTTT
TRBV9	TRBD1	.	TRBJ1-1	CASELWTGGLTEAFF	TGTGCCAGCGAACTATGGACAGGGGGATTGACTGAAGCTTTCTTT
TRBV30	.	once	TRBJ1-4	CAWTGKGVNEKLFF	TGTGCCTGGACCGGCAAGGGGGTGAACGAAAAACTGTTTTTT
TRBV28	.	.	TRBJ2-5	CASTSGLGETQYF	TGTGCCAGCACCTCTGGACTCGGAGAGACCCAGTACTTC
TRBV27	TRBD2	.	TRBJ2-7	CASSSGLAAYEQYF	TGTGCCAGCAGCTCCGGACTAGCGGCCTACGAGCAGTACTTC
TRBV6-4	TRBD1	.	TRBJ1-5	CASSRDRTYSNQPQHF	TGTGCCAGCAGCAGGGACAGAACCTATAGCAATCAGCCCCAGCATTTT
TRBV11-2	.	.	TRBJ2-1	CASSSSVVDEQFF	TGTGCCAGCAGCAGTAGCGTGGTCGATGAGCAGTTCTTC
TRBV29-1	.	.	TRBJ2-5	CSVGSPQYF	TGCAGCGTTGGTAGTCCCCAGTACTTC
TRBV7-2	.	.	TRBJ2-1	CASSSDPSNEQFF	TGTGCCAGCAGCTCTGACCCCTCCAATGAGCAGTTCTTC
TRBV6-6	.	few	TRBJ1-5	CASSYDSRLNQPQHF	TGTGCCAGCAGTTACGACAGTCGTCTCAATCAGCCCCAGCATTTT
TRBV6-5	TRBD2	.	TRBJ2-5	CASSYSTGGAGETQYF	TGTGCCAGCAGTTACTCGACGGGGGGTGCGGGAGAGACCCAGTACTTC
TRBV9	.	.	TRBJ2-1	CASSDVGLALSSYNEQFF	TGTGCCAGCAGCGATGTCGGGTTAGCGCTTAGCTCCTACAATGAGCAGTTCTTC
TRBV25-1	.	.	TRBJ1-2	CASSDAHHGYTF	TGTGCCAGCAGTGATGCGCACCATGGCTACACCTTC
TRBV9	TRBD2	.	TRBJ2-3	CASGTSGRTDTQYF	TGTGCCTCAGGGACTAGCGGGAGGACAGATACGCAGTATTTT
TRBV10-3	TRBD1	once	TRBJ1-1	CAISEVPQGWNTEAFF	TGTGCCATCAGTGAGGTACCACAGGGGTGGAACACTGAAGCTTTCTTT
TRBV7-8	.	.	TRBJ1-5	CASSLVEGTVSNQPQHF	TGTGCCAGCAGCTTAGTGGAGGGCACAGTTAGCAATCAGCCCCAGCATTTT
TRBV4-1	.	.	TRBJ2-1	CASSQGEYNEQFF	TGCGCCAGCAGCCAAGGCGAGTACAATGAGCAGTTCTTC
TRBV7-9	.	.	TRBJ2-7	CASSSGAVGYEQYF	TGTGCCAGCAGCTCAGGGGCTGTAGGCTACGAGCAGTACTTC
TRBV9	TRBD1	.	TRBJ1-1	CASSALDRVNTEAFF	TGTGCCAGCAGCGCCCTAGACAGGGTTAACACTGAAGCTTTCTTT
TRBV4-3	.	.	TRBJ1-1	CASSQGPTMNTEAFF	TGCGCCAGCAGCCAAGGGCCAACCATGAACACTGAAGCTTTCTTT
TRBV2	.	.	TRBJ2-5	CASKGIQETQYF	TGTGCCAGCAAGGGCATCCAAGAGACCCAGTACTTC
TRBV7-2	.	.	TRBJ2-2	CASSLAIRPDTGELFF	TGTGCCAGCAGCTTAGCGATCCGGCCTGACACCGGGGAGCTGTTTTTT
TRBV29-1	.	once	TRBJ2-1	CSVEGDYNEQFF	TGCAGCGTTGAGGGGGACTACAATGAGCAGTTCTTC
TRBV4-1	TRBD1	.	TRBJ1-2	CASRDGQGGDGYTF	TGCGCCAGCAGAGACGGACAGGGGGGAGATGGCTACACCTTC
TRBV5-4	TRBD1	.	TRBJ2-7	CASSSDRDEQYF	TGTGCCAGCAGCTCGGACAGGGACGAGCAGTACTTC
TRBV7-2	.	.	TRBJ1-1	CASSQRDNSRSFF	TGTGCCAGCAGCCAACGGGACAACTCGAGGTCTTTCTTT
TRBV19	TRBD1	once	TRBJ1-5	CASSGPGQAFWGQPQHF	TGTGCCAGTAGCGGTCCCGGACAGGCCTTTTGGGGTCAGCCCCAGCATTTT
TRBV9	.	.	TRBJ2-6	CASSVDPASGANVLTF	TGTGCCAGCAGCGTAGATCCCGCCTCTGGGGCCAACGTCCTGACTTTC
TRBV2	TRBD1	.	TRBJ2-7	CASRVDRGLNEQYF	TGTGCCAGCAGGGTGGACAGGGGGCTCAACGAGCAGTACTTC
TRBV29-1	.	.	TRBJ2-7	CSVKLVGARTYEQYF	TGCAGCGTTAAACTAGTGGGGGCGAGGACTTACGAGCAGTACTTC
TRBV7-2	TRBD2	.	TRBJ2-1	CATGPGLAANEQFF	TGTGCCACCGGACCGGGACTAGCGGCCAATGAGCAGTTCTTC
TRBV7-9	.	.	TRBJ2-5	CASSYLQGIQETQYF	TGTGCCAGCAGCTACTTACAGGGTATCCAAGAGACCCAGTACTTC
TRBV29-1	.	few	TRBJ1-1	CSVERTENTEAFF	TGCAGCGTTGAAAGGACTGAGAACACTGAAGCTTTCTTT
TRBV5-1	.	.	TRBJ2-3	CASSVGSTLADTQYF	TGCGCCAGCAGCGTCGGGTCAACTTTAGCAGATACGCAGTATTTT
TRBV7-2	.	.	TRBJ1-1	CASSYGPLNTEAFF	TGTGCCAGCAGCTACGGACCCTTGAACACTGAAGCTTTCTTT